The present TCR beta chain was sequenced within a study of blood T cell repertoires in COVID-19. Study-level information: Spain, Italy and the United States supplied samples that represented acute and convalescent COVID-19.

Produced via immunoSEQ multiplex PCR; TCRdb's table is partial and in-frame only. The table shows more than 130,000 clones, with around nine tenths occurring only once. CDR3 length: 14 residues. Looked up from germline, CDR1 is KGHDR and CDR2 is SFDVKD. Trimming at V came to 5 bases and at J to 0 bases, leaving 1 base not matched to a gene. The clonotype comes from a man aged 50-59 years with active or convalescent COVID-19. The chain carries TRBV24-1 and TRBJ2-3; 7 positions agree with TRBD2. Sequencing was performed on peripheral blood. This CDR3 reads CATSVGGSTDTQYF. In nucleotides, the CDR3 is TGTGCCACCAGTGTGGGAGGGAGCACAGATACGCAGTATTTT.